The 14 T cell receptor beta chains listed next were all sequenced from one sample in a study of radiation and T cells in renal cell carcinoma (TCRdb year 2020). What this sample's time point label stands for: blood 4 weeks post-SBRT, at nephrectomy. What this sample's treatment or condition label stands for: 15 Gy SBRT to primary tumor, nephrectomy 4 weeks later. The library was obtained by the immunoSEQ multiplex PCR assay. The source is immuneACCESS, and TCRdb retained only in-frame sequences with V and J called. Part of the clones is not carried over; for the studies checked, unresolved V genes explain less than half of this, and the remainder is unexplained. The sample table holds roughly 80,000 clones, of which approximately 87% were seen once. The ten largest account for 2.4% of the sample. The sample consisted of blood, taken from a patient whose treatment included radiotherapy and nephrectomy. These receptors were taken from a woman aged 60-70 years with renal cell carcinoma.

This clone was seen only a few times. The rearrangement joins TRBV11-2 to TRBJ2-3; TRBD1 or TRBD2 may be the D gene (6 bases each). The CDR3 sequence is 16 residues long. V dropped 6 bases and J dropped 1 base, with 17 bases sitting between them. Germline V CDR1 and CDR2: SGHAT, FQNNGV. This CDR3 is CASSRRGDARTDTQYF. DNA for the CDR3: TGTGCCAGCAGTCGGAGGGGGGACGCCCGCACAGATACGCAGTATTTT.

This clone appeared a single time. The DNA is omitted, as the CDR3 cannot be located on it reliably, and the CDR3 follows TCRdb's listing. The CDR3 sequence: CASSMQYFGSPLHF. The V and J genes are TRBV19 and TRBJ1-6. The CDR3 numbers 14 amino acids, ends counted. Per germline, CDR1 LNHDA and CDR2 SQIVND (reference sequence).

The chain has TRBV5-1 and TRBJ1-3; D ambiguous. Looked up from germline, CDR1 is SGHRS and CDR2 is YFSETQ. Trimming removed 0 bases at V and 0 bases at J, with 7 bases between. The CDR3 spans 15 residues. The CDR3 sequence is CASSLDGVSGNTIYF. In DNA, the CDR3 is TGCGCCAGCAGCTTGGATGGGGTCTCTGGAAACACCATATATTTT.

The rearrangement uses TRBV6-6 and TRBJ2-3, with D maybe TRBD1 (5 bases). This CDR3 comprises 13 residues. From germline, CDR1 is MNHNY and CDR2 SVGAGI (reference sequence). With 7 bases removed from V and 1 base from J, the gap between germline ends came to 9 bases. In DNA, the CDR3 is TGTGCCAGCAAGCAACAGGGCACAGATACGCAGTATTTT. Amino acids: CASKQQGTDTQYF.

Remarks on this clone: One junction end disagrees with the germline gene, perhaps due to a read error. The sample has other DNA sequences that encode this CDR3 too. The J gene is TRBJ1-2, the V gene TRBV5-1; 8 bases match TRBD1. Looked up from germline, CDR1 is SGHRS and CDR2 is YFSETQ. This CDR3 is built from 15 residues. The CDR3 here is CASSLGPDRVYGYTF. The CDR3 nucleotides read TGTGCCAGCAGCTTGGGACCGGACAGGGTATATGGCTACACCTTC.

The chain has TRBV28 and TRBJ1-3; no definite D call. CDR3 length equals 13 residues. Deletions cut 2 bases from V and 10 bases from J, with 12 bases between. Germline V CDR1 and CDR2: MDHEN, SYDVKM. The CDR3 reads CASSLGPLGTIYF. CDR3 coding DNA: TGTGCCAGCAGTTTAGGCCCTCTGGGGACCATATATTTT.

The chain is built from TRBV5-8 and TRBJ1-2, with D perhaps TRBD1 (6 bases). The germline V and J ends were trimmed by 1 base and 3 bases, with 16 bases remaining between them. The CDR3 extends over 16 amino acids. Germline V gives CDR1 SGHTS, CDR2 YDEGEE. CDR3 protein: CASSLKYRVFDYGYTF. CDR3 in DNA: TGTGCCAGCAGCTTGAAATACAGGGTATTCGACTATGGCTACACCTTC.

The chain uses TRBV7-3 and TRBJ1-6; TRBD1 is a possible D gene (5 bases). CDR3 length equals 18 residues. Germline CDR1 reads SGHTA; CDR2 reads FQGTGA. The V gene lost 4 bases and the J gene lost 13 bases, with 29 bases spanning the gap. The CDR3 DNA reads as TGTGCCAGCAGCTCCAGGGTACGGTTAGGCCAAAAACCCCACCCCCTCCACTTT. Translated, it gives CASSSRVRLGQKPHPLHF.

The V gene is TRBV9, the J gene TRBJ2-7; D is ambiguous. Trimming pared 0 bases from V and 1 base from J, leaving 8 bases between. This CDR3 is 14 amino acids long. The germline V gene encodes CDR1 SGDLS and CDR2 YYNGEE. The CDR3 loop is CASSVDGRSYEQYF. For the CDR3, the DNA is TGTGCCAGCAGCGTAGACGGCAGATCCTACGAGCAGTACTTC.

The rearrangement joins TRBV27 to TRBJ1-5; 8 bases line up with TRBD1. The CDR3 is 17 amino acids. The germline CDR1 and CDR2 sequences are MNHEY and SMNVEV (reference sequence). The ends lost 5 bases at V and 0 bases at J; junction bases unmatched: 9. This CDR3 is CASSQQGGTYSNQPQHF. DNA for the CDR3: TGTGCCAGCAGTCAACAGGGGGGGACCTATAGCAATCAGCCCCAGCATTTT.

V gene TRBV7-2 combines with J gene TRBJ2-1; D might be TRBD1 (5 bases). CDR1 is SGHTA and CDR2 is FQGNSA in the germline V gene. The CDR3 extends over 13 amino acids. Trimming pared 5 bases from V and 6 bases from J, leaving 11 bases between. CDR3 coding DNA: TGTGCCAGCAGCCCACAGGTCCCCAATGAGCAGTTCTTC. It is translated as CASSPQVPNEQFF.

This chain's CDR3 is CASSPQGPTTGELFF. Here the CDR3 DNA reads TGTGCCAGCAGCCCCCAGGGGCCCACCACCGGGGAGCTGTTTTTT. The V and J genes are TRBV11-3 and TRBJ2-2, with D maybe TRBD1 (6 bases). V was cut by 5 bases and J by 4 bases, with 14 bases left in between. This CDR3 spans 15 amino acids. Looked up from germline, CDR1 is SGHNT and CDR2 is YENEEA.

A remark on this clone: Other DNA sequences in this sample translate to the same CDR3. This chain uses TRBV7-9 with TRBJ2-7, with TRBD2 matching over 8 bases. The CDR3 consists of 14 residues. Trimming cost V 5 bases and J 3 bases; bases outside gene matches: 6. Germline CDR1 reads SEHNR; CDR2 reads FQNEAQ (reference sequence). This CDR3 is CASSPSGGGYEQYF. CDR3 DNA sequence: TGTGCCAGCAGCCCATCCGGGGGGGGCTACGAGCAGTACTTC.

The chain employs TRBV19 and TRBJ2-2, with 11 bases fitting TRBD2. CDR3 length: 15 amino acids. Germline V gene data show CDR1 as LNHDA and CDR2 as SQIVND (reference sequence). Germline trimming cut 7 bases from V and 6 bases from J; bases unmatched to any gene: 7. CDR3 bases: TGTGCCAGTACCTTGACTAGCGGGATCCCCGGGGAGCTGTTTTTT. Its protein is CASTLTSGIPGELFF.